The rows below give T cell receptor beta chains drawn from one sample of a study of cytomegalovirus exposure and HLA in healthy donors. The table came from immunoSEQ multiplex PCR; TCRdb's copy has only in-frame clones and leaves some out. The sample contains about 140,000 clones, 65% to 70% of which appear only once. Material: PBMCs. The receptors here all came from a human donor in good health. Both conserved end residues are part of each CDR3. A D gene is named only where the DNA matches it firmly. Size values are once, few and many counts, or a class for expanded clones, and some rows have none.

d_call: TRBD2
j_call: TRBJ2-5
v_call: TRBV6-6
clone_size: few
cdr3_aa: CASSYLAGGGETQYF
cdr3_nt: TGTGCCAGCAGTTATCTAGCGGGAGGTGGGGAGACCCAGTACTTC

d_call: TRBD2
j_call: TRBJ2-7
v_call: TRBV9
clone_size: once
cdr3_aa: CASSPGTSSGEQYF
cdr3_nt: TGTGCCAGCAGCCCCGGGACTAGCTCGGGCGAGCAGTACTTC

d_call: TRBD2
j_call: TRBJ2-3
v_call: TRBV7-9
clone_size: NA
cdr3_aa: CASSSRTSGDTQYF
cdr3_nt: TGTGCCAGCAGCTCCAGGACTAGCGGAGATACGCAGTATTTT

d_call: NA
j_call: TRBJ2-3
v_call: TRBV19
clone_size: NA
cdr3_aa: CASKVGGMSADTQYF
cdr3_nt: TGTGCCAGCAAGGTGGGCGGGATGTCGGCAGATACGCAGTATTTT

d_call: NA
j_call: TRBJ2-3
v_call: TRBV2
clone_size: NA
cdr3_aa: CASMSSLGTQYF
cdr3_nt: TGTGCCAGCATGTCCTCCCTAGGTACGCAGTATTTT

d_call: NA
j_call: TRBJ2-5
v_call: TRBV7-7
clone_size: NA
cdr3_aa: CASSLAPPGSGETQYF
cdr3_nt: TGTGCTAGCAGCTTAGCCCCCCCGGGGAGTGGGGAGACCCAGTACTTC

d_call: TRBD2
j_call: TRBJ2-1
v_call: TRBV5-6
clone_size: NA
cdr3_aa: CASSVTSGSNEQFF
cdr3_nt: TGTGCCAGCAGCGTGACTAGCGGGAGCAATGAGCAGTTCTTC

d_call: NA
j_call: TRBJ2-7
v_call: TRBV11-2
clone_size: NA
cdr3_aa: CASSLAKQAQYEQYF
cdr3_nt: TGTGCCAGCAGCCTGGCAAAACAGGCCCAATACGAGCAGTACTTC

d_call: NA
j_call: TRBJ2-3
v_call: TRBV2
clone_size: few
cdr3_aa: CASRASLGTDTQYF
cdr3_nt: TGTGCCAGCAGAGCGAGCCTAGGCACAGATACGCAGTATTTT

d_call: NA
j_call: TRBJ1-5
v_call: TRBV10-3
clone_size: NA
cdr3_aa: CAISEYRSNQPQHF
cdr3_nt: TGTGCCATCAGTGAGTACAGGTCCAATCAGCCCCAGCATTTT

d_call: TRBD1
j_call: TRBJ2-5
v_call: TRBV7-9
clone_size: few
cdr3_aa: CASSFNRGETQYF
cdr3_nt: TGTGCCAGCAGCTTCAACAGGGGGGAGACCCAGTACTTC

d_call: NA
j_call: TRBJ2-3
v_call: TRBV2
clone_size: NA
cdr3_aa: CASSDGGSAGDTQYF
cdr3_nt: TGTGCCAGCAGTGATGGGGGCAGTGCGGGAGATACGCAGTATTTT

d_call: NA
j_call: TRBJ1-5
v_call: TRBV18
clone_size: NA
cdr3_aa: CASSPQGGNQPQHF
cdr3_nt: TGTGCCAGCTCACCACAGGGAGGGAATCAGCCCCAGCATTTT

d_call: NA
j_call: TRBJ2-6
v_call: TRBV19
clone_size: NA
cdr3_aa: CASSTNRNEPGANVLTF
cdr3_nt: TGTGCCAGTAGTACTAACAGAAACGAGCCGGGGGCCAACGTCCTGACTTTC

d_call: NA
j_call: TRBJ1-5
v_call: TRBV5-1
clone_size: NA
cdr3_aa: CASSLGTVSNQPQHF
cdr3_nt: TGCGCCAGCAGCTTGGGGACAGTAAGCAATCAGCCCCAGCATTTT

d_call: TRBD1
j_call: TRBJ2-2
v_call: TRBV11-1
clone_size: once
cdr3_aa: CASSLASRTGELFF
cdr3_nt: TGTGCCAGCAGCTTAGCATCTAGGACAGGAGAGCTGTTTTTT

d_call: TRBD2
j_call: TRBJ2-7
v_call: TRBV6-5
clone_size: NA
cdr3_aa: CASSYSWGGSYEQYF
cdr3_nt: TGTGCCAGCAGTTACTCGTGGGGGGGATCCTACGAGCAGTACTTC

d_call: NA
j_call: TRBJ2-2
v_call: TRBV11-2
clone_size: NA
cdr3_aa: CASSYTRGTGELFF
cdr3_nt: TGTGCCAGCAGCTACACCAGGGGCACCGGGGAGCTGTTTTTT

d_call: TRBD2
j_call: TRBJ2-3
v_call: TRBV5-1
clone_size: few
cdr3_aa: CASSLGVAGPYTDTQYF
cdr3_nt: TGCGCCAGCAGCTTGGGGGTAGCGGGGCCTTATACAGATACGCAGTATTTT

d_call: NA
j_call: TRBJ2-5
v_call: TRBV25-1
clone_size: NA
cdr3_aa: CASSEWGTPGETQYF
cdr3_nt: TGTGCCAGCAGTGAATGGGGGACTCCCGGAGAGACCCAGTACTTC

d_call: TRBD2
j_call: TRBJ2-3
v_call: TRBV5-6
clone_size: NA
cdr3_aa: CASRASGRTDTQYF
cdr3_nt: TGTGCCAGCAGGGCTAGCGGCCGCACAGATACGCAGTATTTT

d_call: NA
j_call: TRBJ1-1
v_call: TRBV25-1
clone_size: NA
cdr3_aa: CASSEEPGRGTTEAFF
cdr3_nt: TGTGCCAGCAGTGAAGAGCCCGGCAGGGGAACCACTGAAGCTTTCTTT

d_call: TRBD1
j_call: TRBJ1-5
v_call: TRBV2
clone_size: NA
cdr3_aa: CASRQGYSNQPQHF
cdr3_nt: TGTGCCAGCCGACAGGGATATAGCAATCAGCCCCAGCATTTT

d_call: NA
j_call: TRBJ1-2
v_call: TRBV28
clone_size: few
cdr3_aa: CASMRPKVNGYTF
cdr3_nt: TGTGCCAGCATGAGGCCAAAGGTGAATGGCTACACCTTC

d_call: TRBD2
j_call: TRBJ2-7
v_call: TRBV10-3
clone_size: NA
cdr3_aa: CATRASGGSSYEQYF
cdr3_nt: TGTGCCACCCGAGCTAGCGGGGGGAGCTCCTACGAGCAGTACTTC

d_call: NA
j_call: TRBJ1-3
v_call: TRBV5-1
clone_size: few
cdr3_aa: CASKASSTSGNTIYF
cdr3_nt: TGCGCCAGCAAAGCCTCTTCTACCTCTGGAAACACCATATATTTT

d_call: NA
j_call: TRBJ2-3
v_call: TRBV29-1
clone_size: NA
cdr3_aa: CSVVFRTDTQYF
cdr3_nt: TGCAGCGTTGTTTTTAGAACAGATACGCAGTATTTT

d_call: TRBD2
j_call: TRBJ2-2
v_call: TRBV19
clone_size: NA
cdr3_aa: CASSRTGTSGRAVTGELFF
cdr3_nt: TGTGCCAGTAGTCGGACCGGGACTAGCGGGAGGGCCGTCACCGGGGAGCTGTTTTTT

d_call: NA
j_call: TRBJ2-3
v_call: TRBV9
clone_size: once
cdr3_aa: CASSPGLLDQDTQYF
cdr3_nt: TGTGCCAGCAGCCCCGGACTACTGGATCAAGATACGCAGTATTTT

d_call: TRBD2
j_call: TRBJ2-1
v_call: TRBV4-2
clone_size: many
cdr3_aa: CASSQDPAGGNEQFF
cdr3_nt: TGTGCCAGCAGCCAAGATCCTGCGGGAGGGAATGAGCAGTTCTTC

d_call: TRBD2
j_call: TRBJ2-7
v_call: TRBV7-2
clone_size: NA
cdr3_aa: CASSQGGEQYF
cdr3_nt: TGTGCCAGCAGCCAGGGAGGGGAGCAGTACTTC

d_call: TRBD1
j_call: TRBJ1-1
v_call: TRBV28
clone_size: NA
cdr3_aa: CASSWAGGIDEAFF
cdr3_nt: TGTGCCAGCAGTTGGGCAGGGGGAATCGATGAAGCTTTCTTT

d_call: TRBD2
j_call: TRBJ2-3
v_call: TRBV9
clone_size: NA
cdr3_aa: CASSLRGSGNTDTQYF
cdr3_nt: TGTGCCAGCAGCCTCCGGGGGAGCGGGAACACAGATACGCAGTATTTT

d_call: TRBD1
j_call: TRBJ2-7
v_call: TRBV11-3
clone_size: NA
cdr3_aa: CASSPRDSETYEQYF
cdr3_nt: TGTGCCAGCAGCCCTAGGGACAGTGAGACCTACGAGCAGTACTTC

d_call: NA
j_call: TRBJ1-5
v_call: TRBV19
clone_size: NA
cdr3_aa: CASSPQAGAFNQPQHF
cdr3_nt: TGTGCCAGTAGTCCCCAGGCAGGCGCCTTCAATCAGCCCCAGCATTTT

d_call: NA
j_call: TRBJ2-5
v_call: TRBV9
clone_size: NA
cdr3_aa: CASSAGETQYF
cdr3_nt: TGTGCCAGCAGCGCAGGGGAGACCCAGTACTTC

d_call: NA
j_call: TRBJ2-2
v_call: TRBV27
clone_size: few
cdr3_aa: CASSPTPITRELFF
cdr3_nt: TGTGCCAGCAGTCCTACGCCGATTACGAGGGAGCTGTTTTTT

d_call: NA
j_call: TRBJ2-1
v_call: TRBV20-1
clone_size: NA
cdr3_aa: CSAKGGVEQFF
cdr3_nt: TGCAGTGCTAAAGGGGGAGTTGAGCAGTTCTTC

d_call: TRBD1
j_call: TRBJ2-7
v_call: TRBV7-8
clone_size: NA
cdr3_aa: CASSLGQAAYEQYF
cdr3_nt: TGTGCCAGCAGCCTTGGACAGGCTGCCTACGAGCAGTACTTC

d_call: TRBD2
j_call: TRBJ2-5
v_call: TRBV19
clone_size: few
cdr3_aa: CASGPGGQETQYF
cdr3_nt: TGTGCCAGCGGACCGGGGGGTCAAGAGACCCAGTACTTC

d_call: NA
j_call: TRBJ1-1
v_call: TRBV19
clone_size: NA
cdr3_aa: CASSILGGNTEAFF
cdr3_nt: TGTGCCAGTAGTATTCTAGGGGGGAACACTGAAGCTTTCTTT

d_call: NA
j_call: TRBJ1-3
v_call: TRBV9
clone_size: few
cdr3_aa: CASSVGAGPSGNTIYF
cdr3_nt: TGTGCCAGCAGCGTAGGAGCGGGGCCCTCTGGAAACACCATATATTTT

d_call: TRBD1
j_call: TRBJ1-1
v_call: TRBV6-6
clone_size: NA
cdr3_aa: CASSTDRGSTEAFF
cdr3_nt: TGTGCCAGCAGTACGGACAGGGGGAGCACTGAAGCTTTCTTT

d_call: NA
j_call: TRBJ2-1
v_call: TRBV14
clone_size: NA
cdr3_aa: CASSLHEVHFYNEQFF
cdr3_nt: TGTGCCAGCAGTCTGCACGAGGTCCACTTCTACAATGAGCAGTTCTTC

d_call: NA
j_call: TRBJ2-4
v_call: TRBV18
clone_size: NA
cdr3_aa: CASSYLAKNIQYF
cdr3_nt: TGTGCCAGCTCCTATCTAGCCAAAAACATTCAGTACTTC

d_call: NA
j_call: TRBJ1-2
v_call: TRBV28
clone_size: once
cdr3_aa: CASSQNRAHGYTF
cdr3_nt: TGTGCCAGCAGCCAAAACAGGGCCCATGGCTACACCTTC

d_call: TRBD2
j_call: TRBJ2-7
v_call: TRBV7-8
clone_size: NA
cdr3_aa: CASSPRTSGPYEQYF
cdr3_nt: TGTGCCAGCAGCCCCCGGACTAGCGGGCCCTACGAGCAGTACTTC

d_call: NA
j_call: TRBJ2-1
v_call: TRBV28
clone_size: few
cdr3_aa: CASSLQQSSYNEQFF
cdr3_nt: TGTGCCAGCAGTTTGCAACAGAGCTCCTACAATGAGCAGTTCTTC

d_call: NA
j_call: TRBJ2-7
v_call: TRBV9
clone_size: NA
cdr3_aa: CASSGQVDSYEQYF
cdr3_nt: TGTGCCAGCAGCGGACAGGTAGATTCCTACGAGCAGTACTTC